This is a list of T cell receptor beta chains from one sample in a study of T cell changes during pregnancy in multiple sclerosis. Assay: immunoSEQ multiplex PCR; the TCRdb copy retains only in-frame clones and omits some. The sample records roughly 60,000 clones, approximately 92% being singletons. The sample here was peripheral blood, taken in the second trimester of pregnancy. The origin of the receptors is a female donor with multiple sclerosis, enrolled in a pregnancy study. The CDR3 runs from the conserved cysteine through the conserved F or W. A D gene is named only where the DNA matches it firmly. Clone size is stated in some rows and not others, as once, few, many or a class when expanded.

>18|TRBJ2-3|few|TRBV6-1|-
CASSAPRAAVSRLDTQYF
TGTGCCAGCAGTGCCCCCCGGGCAGCGGTTAGTCGCTTGGATACGCAGTATTTT
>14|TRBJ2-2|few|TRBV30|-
CARGRWDDTGELFF
TGTGCCCGGGGGAGGTGGGATGACACCGGGGAGCTGTTTTTT
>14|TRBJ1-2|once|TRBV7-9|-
CASSQVGGNYGYTF
TGTGCCAGCAGCCAAGTGGGGGGTAACTATGGCTACACCTTC
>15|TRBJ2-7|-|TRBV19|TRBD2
CASSILAGATYEQYF
TGTGCCAGTAGTATCTTAGCGGGAGCAACCTACGAGCAGTACTTC
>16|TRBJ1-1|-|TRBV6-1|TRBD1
CASSVSWAGDRTEAFF
TGTGCCAGCAGTGTCTCATGGGCAGGGGACAGGACTGAAGCTTTCTTT
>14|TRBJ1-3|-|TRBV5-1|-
CASSPSFSGNTIYF
TGCGCCAGCAGCCCCTCTTTCTCTGGAAACACCATATATTTT
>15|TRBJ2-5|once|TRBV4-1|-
CASSQTISPQETQYF
TGCGCCAGCAGCCAGACTATCTCGCCACAAGAGACCCAGTACTTC
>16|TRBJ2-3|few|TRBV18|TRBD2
CASSPSLAGSTDTQYF
TGTGCCAGCTCACCATCGCTAGCGGGATCCACAGATACGCAGTATTTT
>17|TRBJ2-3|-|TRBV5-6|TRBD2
CASSSPTSGGRTDTQYF
TGTGCCAGCAGCTCGCCAACTAGCGGGGGGCGCACAGATACGCAGTATTTT
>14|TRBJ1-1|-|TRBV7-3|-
CASSLQGRETEAFF
TGTGCCAGCAGCTTACAGGGGAGGGAGACTGAAGCTTTCTTT
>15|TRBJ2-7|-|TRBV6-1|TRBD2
CASNGGLAASYEQYF
TGTGCCAGCAATGGCGGACTAGCGGCCTCCTACGAGCAGTACTTC
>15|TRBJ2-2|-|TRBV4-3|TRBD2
CASSQAGGNTGELFF
TGCGCCAGCAGCCAAGCGGGAGGGAACACCGGGGAGCTGTTTTTT
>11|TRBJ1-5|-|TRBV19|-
CASSINGPQHF
TGTGCCAGTAGTATTAACGGGCCCCAGCATTTT
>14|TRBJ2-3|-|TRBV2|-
CASSVTGEKDTQYF
TGTGCCAGCAGTGTAACGGGAGAGAAGGATACGCAGTATTTT
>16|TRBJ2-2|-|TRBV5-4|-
CASSLPGGGNTGELFF
TGTGCCAGCAGCCTCCCCGGGGGAGGAAACACCGGGGAGCTGTTTTTT
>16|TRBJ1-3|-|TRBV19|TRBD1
CASSIGTGISGNTIYF
TGTGCCAGTAGTATCGGGACAGGTATCTCTGGAAACACCATATATTTT
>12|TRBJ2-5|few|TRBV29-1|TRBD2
CSGLGGEETQYF
TGCAGCGGCCTGGGGGGGGAAGAGACCCAGTACTTC
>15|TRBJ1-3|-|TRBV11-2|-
CASSLWGGAGNTIYF
TGTGCCAGCAGCCTCTGGGGGGGGGCTGGAAACACCATATATTTT
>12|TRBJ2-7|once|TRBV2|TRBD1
CASTGQVYEQYF
TGTGCCAGCACGGGACAGGTCTACGAGCAGTACTTC
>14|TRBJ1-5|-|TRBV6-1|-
CASYLGGAGQPQHF
TGTGCCAGTTACCTTGGGGGCGCGGGTCAGCCCCAGCATTTT
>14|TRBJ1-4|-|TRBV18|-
CASYGGKKSEKLFF
TGTGCCAGCTACGGGGGGAAGAAGAGTGAAAAACTGTTTTTT
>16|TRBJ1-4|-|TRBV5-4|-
CASSFDSTQGLEKLFF
TGTGCCAGCAGCTTTGACTCGACACAGGGCCTGGAAAAACTGTTTTTT
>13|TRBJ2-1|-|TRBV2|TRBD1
CASSADRGNEQFF
TGTGCCAGCAGTGCGGACAGGGGCAATGAGCAGTTCTTC
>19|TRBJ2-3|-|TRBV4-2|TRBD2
CASSQGSPGGRLAGSGEYF
TGTGCCAGCAGCCAAGGTTCCCCGGGGGGGAGACTAGCGGGTAGCGGAGAGTATTTT
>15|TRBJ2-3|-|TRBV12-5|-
CASGLGGFQADTQYF
TGTGCTAGTGGTTTGGGCGGGTTTCAGGCAGATACGCAGTATTTT
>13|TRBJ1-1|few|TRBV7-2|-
CASSLQGHTEAFF
TGTGCCAGCAGCTTACAGGGCCACACTGAAGCTTTCTTT
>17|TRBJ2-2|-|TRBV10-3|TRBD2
CAISESSVAGETGELFF
TGTGCCATCAGTGAGTCGAGTGTAGCGGGAGAGACCGGGGAGCTGTTTTTT
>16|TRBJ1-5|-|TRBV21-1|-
CASGKYYRGRFGPQHF
TGTGCCAGCGGCAAGTACTACAGGGGGCGTTTCGGGCCCCAGCATTTT
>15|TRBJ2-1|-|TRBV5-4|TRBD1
CASSLVEQGYNEQFF
TGTGCCAGCAGCTTGGTGGAACAGGGGTACAATGAGCAGTTCTTC
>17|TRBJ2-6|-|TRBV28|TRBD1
CATYPAGGYSGANVLTF
TGTGCCACTTATCCCGCAGGGGGATATAGTGGGGCCAACGTCCTGACTTTC
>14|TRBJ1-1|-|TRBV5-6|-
CASRWTGMNTEAFF
TGTGCCAGCAGGTGGACGGGGATGAACACTGAAGCTTTCTTT
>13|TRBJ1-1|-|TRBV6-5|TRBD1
CASTGQGIAEAFF
TGTGCCAGCACCGGACAGGGGATTGCTGAAGCTTTCTTT